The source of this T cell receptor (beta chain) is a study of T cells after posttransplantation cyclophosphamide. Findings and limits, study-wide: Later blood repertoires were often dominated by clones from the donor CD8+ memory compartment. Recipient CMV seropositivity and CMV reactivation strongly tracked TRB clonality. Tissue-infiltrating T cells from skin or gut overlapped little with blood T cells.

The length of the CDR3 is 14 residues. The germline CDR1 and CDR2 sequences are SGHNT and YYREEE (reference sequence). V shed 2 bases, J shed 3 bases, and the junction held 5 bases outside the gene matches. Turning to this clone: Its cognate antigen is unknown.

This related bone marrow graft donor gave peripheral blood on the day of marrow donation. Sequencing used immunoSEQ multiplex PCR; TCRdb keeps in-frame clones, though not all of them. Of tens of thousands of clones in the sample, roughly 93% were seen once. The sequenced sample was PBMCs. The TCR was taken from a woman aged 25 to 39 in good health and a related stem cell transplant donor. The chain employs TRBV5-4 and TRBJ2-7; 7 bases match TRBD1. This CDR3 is CASSFSDRVYEQYF. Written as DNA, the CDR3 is TGTGCCAGCAGCTTCTCTGACAGGGTCTACGAGCAGTACTTC.